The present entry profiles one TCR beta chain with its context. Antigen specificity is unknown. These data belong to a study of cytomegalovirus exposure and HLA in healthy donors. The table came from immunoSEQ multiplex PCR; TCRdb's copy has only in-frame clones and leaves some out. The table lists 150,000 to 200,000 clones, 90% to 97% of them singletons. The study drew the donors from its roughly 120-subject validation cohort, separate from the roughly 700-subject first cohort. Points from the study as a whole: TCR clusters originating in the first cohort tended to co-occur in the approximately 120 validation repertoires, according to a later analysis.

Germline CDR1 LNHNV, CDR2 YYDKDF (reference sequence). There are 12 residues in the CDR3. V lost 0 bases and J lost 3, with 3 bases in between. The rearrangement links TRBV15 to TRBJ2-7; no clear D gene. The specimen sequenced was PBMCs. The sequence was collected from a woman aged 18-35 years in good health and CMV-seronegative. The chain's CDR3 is CATSRDFYEQYF. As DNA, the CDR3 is TGTGCCACCAGCAGAGACTTCTACGAGCAGTACTTC. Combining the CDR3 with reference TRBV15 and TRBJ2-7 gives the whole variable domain DAMVIQNPRYQVTQFGKPVTLSCSQTLNHNVMYWYQQKSSQAPKLLFHYYDKDFNNEADTPDNFQSRRPNTSFCFLDIRSPGLGDTAMYLCATSRDFYEQYFGPGTRLTVT.